This TCR beta chain was sequenced for a study of CD8 T cells in Susac syndrome. The sequenced target, TCR beta, came from blood CD8+ and CD4+ T cells. Purification of the CD8+ and CD4+ T cells relied on negative isolation, and TEMRA cells underwent FACS enrichment. Random hexamers were used to reverse transcribe 0.5 to 1 ug of RNA. Amplification of TCR beta CDR3 across 54 Vbeta and 13 Jbeta was performed with immunoSEQ multiplex PCR. MiXCR was run by TCRdb on the immunoSEQ multiplex PCR reads, yielding one entry per CDR3 protein. The table shows about 60,000 distinct CDR3 sequences, with approximately 94% occurring only once. The receptor was derived from a human donor with multiple sclerosis. Sequencing was performed on CD8+ T cells from PBMCs.

This chain's CDR3 is CSASRTEDNEQFF. The CDR3 DNA reads TGCAGTGCTAGCCGGACCGAAGACAATGAGCAGTTCTTC. This chain uses TRBV20-1 with TRBJ2-1; D remains unclear. This CDR3 is built from 13 residues. Germline V gene sequence: CDR1 DFQATT, CDR2 SNEGSKA (reference sequence). V lost 3 bases and J lost 5, with 11 bases in between.